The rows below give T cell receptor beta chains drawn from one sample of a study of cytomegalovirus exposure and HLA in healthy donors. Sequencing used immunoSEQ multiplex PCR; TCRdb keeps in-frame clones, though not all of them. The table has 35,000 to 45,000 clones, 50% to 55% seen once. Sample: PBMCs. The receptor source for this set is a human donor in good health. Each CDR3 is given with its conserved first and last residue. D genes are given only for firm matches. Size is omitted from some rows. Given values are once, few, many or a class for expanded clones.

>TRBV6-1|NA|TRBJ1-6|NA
CASTLSSGPSPLHF
TGTGCCAGCACCCTCTCCTCAGGGCCTTCACCCCTCCACTTT
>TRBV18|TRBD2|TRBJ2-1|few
CASSPLRGGTDNEQFF
TGTGCCAGCTCACCACTTCGGGGGGGGACCGACAATGAGCAGTTCTTC
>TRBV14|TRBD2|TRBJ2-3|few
CASRKRTSEGGTDTQYF
TGTGCCAGCCGAAAACGGACTAGCGAAGGGGGCACAGATACGCAGTATTTT
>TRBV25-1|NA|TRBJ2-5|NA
CASSGWGGSEETQYF
TGTGCCAGCAGCGGATGGGGGGGCTCAGAGGAGACCCAGTACTTC
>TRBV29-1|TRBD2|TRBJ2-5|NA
CSGRGTSSQETQYF
TGCAGCGGACGAGGGACTAGCAGCCAAGAGACCCAGTACTTC
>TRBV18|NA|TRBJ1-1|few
CASSPREGAATEAFF
TGTGCCAGCTCACCACGGGAGGGCGCGGCCACTGAAGCTTTCTTT
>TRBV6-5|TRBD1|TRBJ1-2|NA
CASSYRTGGTYGYTF
TGTGCCAGCAGTTACAGGACAGGGGGGACCTATGGCTACACCTTC
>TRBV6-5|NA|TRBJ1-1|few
CASSYSGGTMNTEAFF
TGTGCCAGCAGTTATTCGGGGGGGACCATGAACACTGAAGCTTTCTTT
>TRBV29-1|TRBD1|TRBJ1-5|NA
CSVLTGSGQPQHF
TGCAGCGTGCTGACAGGGTCAGGCCAGCCCCAGCATTTT
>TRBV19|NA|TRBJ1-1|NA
CASNTGGFTEAFF
TGTGCCAGTAATACCGGGGGTTTCACTGAAGCTTTCTTT
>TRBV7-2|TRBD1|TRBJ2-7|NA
CASSADRGPWEQYF
TGTGCCAGCAGCGCAGACAGGGGCCCCTGGGAGCAGTACTTC
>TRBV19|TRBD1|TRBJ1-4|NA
CASGQGASANEKLFF
TGTGCCAGTGGACAGGGGGCTTCTGCTAATGAAAAACTGTTTTTT
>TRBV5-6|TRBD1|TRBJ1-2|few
CASSDTGAYGYTF
TGTGCCAGCAGCGATACAGGGGCCTATGGCTACACCTTC
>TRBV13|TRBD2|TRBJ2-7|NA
CASSLTERGGQYKQYF
TGTGCCAGCAGCCTGACGGAGCGGGGGGGCCAATACAAGCAGTACTTC
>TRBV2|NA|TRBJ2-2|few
CASSGQANTGELFF
TGTGCCAGCAGTGGACAGGCGAACACCGGGGAGCTGTTTTTT
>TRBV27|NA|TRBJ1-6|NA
CASSFNRDSYNSPLHF
TGTGCCAGCAGTTTTAACAGGGACTCCTATAATTCACCCCTCCACTTT
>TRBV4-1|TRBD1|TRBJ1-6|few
CASSGADRDNSPLHF
TGCGCCAGCAGCGGGGCGGACAGGGATAATTCACCCCTCCACTTT
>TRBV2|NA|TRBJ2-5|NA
CASSPGTTQETQYF
TGTGCCAGCAGTCCCGGGACAACTCAAGAGACCCAGTACTTC
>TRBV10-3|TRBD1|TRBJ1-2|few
CATSNTGGSYGYTF
TGTGCCACTTCTAACACAGGGGGTAGCTATGGCTACACCTTC
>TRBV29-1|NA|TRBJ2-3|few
CTTNTDTQYF
TGTACCACAAACACAGATACGCAGTATTTT
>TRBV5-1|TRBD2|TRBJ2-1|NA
CASSSTSGGARNEQFF
TGCGCCAGCAGCTCAACTAGCGGGGGGGCTCGGAATGAGCAGTTCTTC
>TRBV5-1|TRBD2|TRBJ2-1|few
CASSDPGTSGRDYNEQFF
TGCGCCAGCAGCGATCCCGGGACTAGCGGGAGGGATTACAATGAGCAGTTCTTC
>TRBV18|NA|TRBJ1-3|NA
CASSPEGGSSGNTIYF
TGTGCCAGCTCACCAGAGGGCGGAAGCTCTGGAAACACCATATATTTT
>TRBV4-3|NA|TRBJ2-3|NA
CASSQELYTDTQYF
TGCGCCAGCAGCCAAGAACTTTACACAGATACGCAGTATTTT
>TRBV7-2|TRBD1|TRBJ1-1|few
CASSLIGQGTAEAFF
TGTGCCAGCAGCCTCATAGGACAGGGGACCGCTGAAGCTTTCTTT
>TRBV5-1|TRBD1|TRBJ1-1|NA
CASSWTGADTEAFF
TGCGCCAGCAGCTGGACAGGGGCCGACACTGAAGCTTTCTTT
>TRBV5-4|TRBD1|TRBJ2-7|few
CASSLDRGYQYEQYF
TGTGCCAGCAGCTTGGACAGGGGATACCAATACGAGCAGTACTTC
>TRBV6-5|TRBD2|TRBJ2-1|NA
CASSSKTSGYNEQFF
TGTGCCAGCAGTTCTAAGACTAGCGGCTACAATGAGCAGTTCTTC
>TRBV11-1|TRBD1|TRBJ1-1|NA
CASSTGQGSTEAFF
TGTGCCAGCAGTACAGGACAGGGAAGTACTGAAGCTTTCTTT
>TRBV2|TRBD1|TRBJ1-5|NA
CASSEAPRQGKPRHF
TGTGCCAGCAGTGAAGCCCCTCGACAGGGAAAGCCCCGGCATTTT
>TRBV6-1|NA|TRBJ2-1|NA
CASSTGTSNEQFF
TGTGCCAGCAGTACCGGGACTTCTAATGAGCAGTTCTTC
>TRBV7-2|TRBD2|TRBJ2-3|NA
CASSLTSGMSTDTQYF
TGTGCCAGCAGCTTGACTAGCGGGATGAGCACAGATACGCAGTATTTT
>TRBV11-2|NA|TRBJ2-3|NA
CASSPIFEWGRTDTQYF
TGTGCCAGCAGCCCGATTTTCGAATGGGGGCGCACAGATACGCAGTATTTT
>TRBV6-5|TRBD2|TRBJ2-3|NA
CASSLREGLRDTQYF
TGTGCCAGCAGTTTGCGGGAGGGCCTGAGGGATACGCAGTATTTT
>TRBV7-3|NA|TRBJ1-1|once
CASSFVGRGAFF
TGTGCCAGCAGCTTCGTAGGCCGGGGAGCTTTCTTT
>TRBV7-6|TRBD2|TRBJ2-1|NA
CASSFWPSGSNEQFF
TGTGCCAGCAGCTTTTGGCCTAGCGGGAGTAATGAGCAGTTCTTC
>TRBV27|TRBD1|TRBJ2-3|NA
CASSLFLVQGTDTQYF
TGTGCCAGCAGTTTATTTCTTGTACAGGGGACAGATACGCAGTATTTT
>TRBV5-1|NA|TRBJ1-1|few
CASNLQVGNTEAFF
TGCGCCAGCAACCTACAGGTTGGGAACACTGAAGCTTTCTTT
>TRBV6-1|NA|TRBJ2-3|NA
CASRWSFASTDTQYF
TGTGCCAGCAGGTGGAGTTTTGCCAGCACAGATACGCAGTATTTT
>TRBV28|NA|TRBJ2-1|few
CASSSRVRDQFF
TGTGCCAGCAGTTCCCGGGTGCGTGATCAGTTCTTC
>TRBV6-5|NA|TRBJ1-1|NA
CASSSLEEAFF
TGTGCCAGCAGTTCATTAGAGGAAGCTTTCTTT
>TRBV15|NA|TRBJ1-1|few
CATSRDKGREAFF
TGTGCCACCAGCAGAGATAAGGGGCGAGAAGCTTTCTTT
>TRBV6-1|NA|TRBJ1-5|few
CASSPGGGDDQPQHF
TGTGCCAGCAGTCCCGGGGGAGGGGACGATCAGCCCCAGCATTTT
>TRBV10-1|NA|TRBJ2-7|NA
CASILMGQSYEQYF
TGCGCCAGCATCCTGATGGGGCAGAGCTACGAGCAGTACTTC
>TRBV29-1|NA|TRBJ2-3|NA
CSVEGGGELDTQYF
TGCAGCGTTGAGGGTGGCGGGGAATTAGATACGCAGTATTTT
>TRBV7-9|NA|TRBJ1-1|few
CASSRAQGLNTEAFF
TGTGCCAGCAGCCGTGCCCAGGGCTTGAACACTGAAGCTTTCTTT
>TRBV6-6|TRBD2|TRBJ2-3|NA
CASRRLAGPITDTQYF
TGTGCCAGCAGAAGACTAGCGGGACCTATCACAGATACGCAGTATTTT
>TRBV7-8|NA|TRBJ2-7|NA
CASSTSYEQYF
TGTGCCAGCAGCACATCCTACGAGCAGTACTTC
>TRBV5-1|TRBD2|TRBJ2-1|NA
CASSLGLAGGNEQFF
TGCGCCAGCAGCTTGGGACTAGCGGGGGGGAATGAGCAGTTCTTC
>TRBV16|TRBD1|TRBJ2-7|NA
CASSQFQGEYEQYF
TGTGCCAGCAGCCAATTCCAGGGGGAATACGAGCAGTACTTC
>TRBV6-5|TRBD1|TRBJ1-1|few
CASSLTGANTEAFF
TGTGCCAGCAGTCTGACAGGGGCTAACACTGAAGCTTTCTTT
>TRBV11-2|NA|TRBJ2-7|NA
CASSLAQGGPYEQYF
TGTGCCAGCAGCTTAGCTCAGGGAGGCCCCTACGAGCAGTACTTC
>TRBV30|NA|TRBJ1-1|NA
CAWSTVGWTEAFF
TGTGCCTGGAGTACCGTCGGGTGGACTGAAGCTTTCTTT
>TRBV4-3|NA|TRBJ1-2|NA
CASSQGDARSGYTF
TGCGCCAGCAGCCAAGGAGATGCCCGAAGTGGCTACACCTTC
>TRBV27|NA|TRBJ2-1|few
CASRAFRGGVLNEQFF
TGTGCCAGCAGGGCCTTTCGGGGTGGGGTGCTCAATGAGCAGTTCTTC
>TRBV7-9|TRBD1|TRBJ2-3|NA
CASSSLLRTGRTDTQYF
TGTGCCAGCAGCTCCCTCCTTCGGACAGGGAGAACAGATACGCAGTATTTT
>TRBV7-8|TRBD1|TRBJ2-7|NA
CASSAQGALHVQYF
TGTGCCAGCAGCGCTCAGGGGGCGCTCCATGTGCAGTACTTC